The 8 T cell receptor beta chains below all came from one sample that was sequenced in a study of Graves' ophthalmopathy and Graves' hyperthyroidism. Amplifying from RNA transcripts, the study obtained TCR beta CDR3 regions. Second-round multiplex PCR came after a first-round RT-PCR that employed HTBI primers. TCRdb re-called the multiplex PCR reads with MiXCR, one entry per CDR3 protein. The data show hundreds of thousands of distinct CDR3 sequences, approximately 14% seen once. The sample comprised blood. The origin of the receptors is a woman aged 25 to 39 with Graves' ophthalmopathy.

This clonotype was seen repeatedly, ten times or more. The V call is TRBV30, the J call TRBJ1-2; no firm D call. Trimming took off 2 bases at V and 7 bases at J, with 5 bases between the two ends. Germline CDR1 reads GTSNPN; CDR2 reads SVGIG (reference sequence). CDR3 size: 10 residues. The CDR3 reads CAWSRTGYTF. CDR3 DNA: TGTGCCTGGAGTAGGACTGGCTACACCTTC. The whole variable domain, remainder taken from reference TRBV30 and TRBJ1-2, is SQTIHQWPATLVQPVGSPLSLECTVEGTSNPNLYWYRQAAGRGLQLLFYSVGIGQISSEVPQNLSASRPQDRQFILSSKKLLLSDSGFYLCAWSRTGYTFGSGTRLTVV.

This clonotype was recorded at least ten times. The V and J genes are TRBV6-1 and TRBJ2-7, with D tentatively TRBD1 or TRBD2 (6 bases each). CDR1 is MNHNS, CDR2 SASEGT, per germline. V was clipped by 3 bases and J by 6 bases, with 21 bases between them. This CDR3 region has 16 residues. For the CDR3, the DNA is TGTGCCAGCAGTGATCTTTGGGGGGACACCCTCGGCGAGCAGTACTTC. This encodes CASSDLWGDTLGEQYF.

This clonotype was counted many times. The CDR3 sequence is CSARGATSGSWETQYF. The CDR3 coding sequence is TGCAGTGCTAGGGGGGCGACTAGCGGGAGCTGGGAGACCCAGTACTTC. The chain employs TRBV20-1 and TRBJ2-5; the match to TRBD2 covers 12 bases. This CDR3 is built from 16 residues. Germline-derived CDR1 and CDR2 are DFQATT and SNEGSKA (reference sequence). Trimming cost V 3 bases and J 5 bases; bases outside gene matches: 10.

This clonotype showed up just a few times. The rearrangement joins TRBV4-1 to TRBJ1-6, with 9 positions matching TRBD1. V lost 0 bases, J lost 0 bases, and 6 bases stayed unmatched. Germline CDR1 MGHRA, CDR2 YSYEKL. The CDR3 runs to 19 residues. CDR3 protein: CASSQEEGTGSSYNSPLHF. The CDR3 coding sequence is TGCGCCAGCAGCCAAGAGGAGGGGACAGGGAGCTCCTATAATTCACCCCTCCACTTT.

This clonotype came up many times. This chain connects TRBV6-5 to TRBJ2-5; TRBD1 or TRBD2 may be the D gene (6 bases each). The CDR3 has 15 amino acids. Trimming left V 4 bases short and J 5 bases short, with 17 bases between. Looked up from germline, CDR1 is MNHEY and CDR2 is SVGAGI. The DNA for the CDR3 is TGTGCCAGCAGTTCCAGACCGGGGGCCAGGGAGACCCAGTACTTC. Its translation: CASSSRPGARETQYF.

This clonotype was seen repeatedly, ten times or more. The chain uses TRBV6-1 and TRBJ1-6; perhaps TRBD1 as D (6 bases). The CDR3 totals 16 residues. The germline CDR1 and CDR2 sequences are MNHNS and SASEGT. Trimming cost V 5 bases and J 9 bases, with 20 bases left between them. In DNA, the CDR3 is TGTGCCAGCAGTACCGCAGGCGGCCGGGGGCGTTCACCCCTCCACTTT. It specifies CASSTAGGRGRSPLHF.

This clonotype was observed many times. This chain connects TRBV11-1 to TRBJ1-3; 7 bases agree with TRBD1. Per the germline V gene, CDR1 is SGHAT and CDR2 is FQDESV (reference sequence). There are 16 residues in the CDR3. J lost 8 bases, V lost 3 bases, and 13 bases had no gene match. The CDR3 coding sequence is TGTGCCAGCAGCTTCCTCCGACAGGGTCATGTAGACACCATATATTTT. This encodes CASSFLRQGHVDTIYF.

This clonotype showed up many times. The rearrangement uses TRBV20-1 and TRBJ1-1, with TRBD1 matching 8 bases. The CDR3 runs 16 residues. Germline V lookup: CDR1 DFQATT, CDR2 SNEGSKA (reference sequence). Trimming removed 0 bases from V and 1 base from J; junction bases left unmatched: 7. CDR3 region: CSAREYPDRGNTEAFF. For the CDR3, the DNA is TGCAGTGCTAGAGAGTATCCTGACAGGGGGAACACTGAAGCTTTCTTT.